This T cell receptor beta chain was profiled in a study of read filtering for tumor transcriptome and immune sequencing. Findings and caveats of the study: Correlation between methods rose after single-read clonotypes were removed. IR-seq captured clonotypes deeper and more reliably than RNA-seq. The sorted CD138-negative fraction was a mixed bone marrow immune population, not purified T cells.

At the time of active disease, bone marrow was collected from every patient. The CDR3 spans 13 residues. The V end lost 3 bases, the J end lost 7 bases, and 11 bases lay between the germline ends. Per germline, CDR1 SGDLS and CDR2 YYNGEE. This clonotype was seen a few times. Antigen specificity is unknown. Molecular barcoded adaptors covering alpha/delta and beta/gamma chains were used on around 370 ng RNA. TCRdb redid the calling of the reads with MiXCR, one entry per CDR3 protein. In the table there are about 57,000 distinct CDR3 sequences, more than 20% of which are singletons. This receptor was identified in a donor at least 40 years old with multiple myeloma. Sample: a population of CD138-negative cells sorted from bone marrow. The chain couples TRBV9 to TRBJ1-5; maybe TRBD1 (5 bases). CDR3 sequence reads: CASSGGWGQPQHF. The CDR3 nucleotides are TGTGCCAGCAGCGGGGGCTGGGGACAGCCCCAGCATTTT.